The rows below give T cell receptor beta chains drawn from one sample of a study of chemoradiotherapy in HPV16-positive cancers. Measured with immunoSEQ multiplex PCR; TCRdb has only the in-frame clones, and not every one. The sample yields 5,500 to 8,000 clones, over 75% seen once. This sample was taken from a patient who underwent chemoradiotherapy. These receptors all stem from a human donor with HPV-associated anogenital cancer. CDR3s include the opening cysteine and the closing phenylalanine or tryptophan. Fields, in order: V gene, clone size, J gene, D gene, CDR3 protein, CDR3 DNA. The D gene is left open where the match is weak. A row's size may be missing; if present it is once, few, many or a size class.

v_call: TRBV11-2
clone_size: -
j_call: TRBJ2-2
d_call: -
cdr3_aa: CASSPRGVSTGELFF
cdr3_nt: TGTGCCAGCAGCCCAAGGGGGGTGTCCACCGGGGAGCTGTTTTTT

v_call: TRBV9
clone_size: -
j_call: TRBJ1-2
d_call: -
cdr3_aa: CASSAGTSNYGYTF
cdr3_nt: TGTGCCAGCTCGGCTGGGACAAGTAACTATGGCTACACCTTC

v_call: TRBV6-1
clone_size: once
j_call: TRBJ1-5
d_call: TRBD1
cdr3_aa: CASSRTGMSNQPQHF
cdr3_nt: TGTGCCAGCAGCCGGACAGGGATGAGCAATCAGCCCCAGCATTTT

v_call: TRBV19
clone_size: few
j_call: TRBJ1-2
d_call: TRBD1
cdr3_aa: CASSIRGQSYGYTF
cdr3_nt: TGTGCCAGTAGTATAAGGGGACAGAGCTATGGCTACACCTTC

v_call: TRBV7-9
clone_size: few
j_call: TRBJ1-3
d_call: -
cdr3_aa: CASSFENSGNTIYF
cdr3_nt: TGTGCCAGCAGCTTCGAGAATTCTGGAAACACCATATATTTT

v_call: TRBV11-1
clone_size: -
j_call: TRBJ2-5
d_call: TRBD2
cdr3_aa: CASSRTGTSGGIQETQYF
cdr3_nt: TGTGCCAGCAGCCGGACCGGGACTAGCGGGGGGATCCAAGAGACCCAGTACTTC

v_call: TRBV2
clone_size: -
j_call: TRBJ2-3
d_call: -
cdr3_aa: CASSEANGPWNTQYF
cdr3_nt: TGTGCCAGCAGTGAAGCTAACGGGCCCTGGAATACGCAGTATTTT

v_call: TRBV10-3
clone_size: -
j_call: TRBJ1-2
d_call: TRBD1
cdr3_aa: CATTEGGTGCCGYTF
cdr3_nt: TGTGCCACCACGGAGGGAGGGACAGGGTGTTGTGGCTACACCTTC

v_call: TRBV28
clone_size: -
j_call: TRBJ2-7
d_call: TRBD1
cdr3_aa: CASSLGQGPFYEQYF
cdr3_nt: TGTGCCAGCAGTTTAGGACAGGGCCCTTTCTACGAGCAGTACTTC

v_call: TRBV19
clone_size: -
j_call: TRBJ2-7
d_call: -
cdr3_aa: CASSIGIGGEVNEQYF
cdr3_nt: TGTGCCAGTAGTATCGGAATAGGAGGGGAGGTCAACGAGCAGTACTTC

v_call: TRBV5-5
clone_size: once
j_call: TRBJ1-6
d_call: -
cdr3_aa: CASSLDGTPDSPLHF
cdr3_nt: TGTGCCAGCAGCTTGGACGGGACGCCTGATTCACCCCTCCACTTT

v_call: TRBV19
clone_size: -
j_call: TRBJ2-1
d_call: TRBD1
cdr3_aa: CASSIPVGGQGIDEQFF
cdr3_nt: TGTGCCAGTAGTATACCGGTGGGGGGACAGGGCATAGATGAGCAGTTCTTC

v_call: TRBV10-3
clone_size: -
j_call: TRBJ1-1
d_call: -
cdr3_aa: CAMTPGEGSEAFF
cdr3_nt: TGTGCCATGACCCCGGGGGAGGGGAGTGAAGCTTTCTTT

v_call: TRBV6-5
clone_size: -
j_call: TRBJ2-3
d_call: -
cdr3_aa: CASSYGPGGDTQYF
cdr3_nt: TGTGCCAGCAGTTACGGTCCTGGAGGGGATACGCAGTATTTT

v_call: TRBV9
clone_size: -
j_call: TRBJ1-3
d_call: TRBD1
cdr3_aa: CASSVTGTSGNTIYF
cdr3_nt: TGTGCCAGCAGCGTGACAGGGACCTCTGGAAACACCATATATTTT

v_call: TRBV19
clone_size: -
j_call: TRBJ1-5
d_call: TRBD1
cdr3_aa: CASSIVGTGGHQPQHF
cdr3_nt: TGTGCCAGTAGTATTGTCGGGACAGGAGGCCATCAGCCCCAGCATTTT

v_call: TRBV7-7
clone_size: -
j_call: TRBJ2-5
d_call: TRBD1
cdr3_aa: CASSLGTGLETQYF
cdr3_nt: TGTGCTAGCAGCTTGGGGACAGGGTTAGAGACCCAGTACTTC

v_call: TRBV18
clone_size: -
j_call: TRBJ2-7
d_call: -
cdr3_aa: CASSPAPFYEQYF
cdr3_nt: TGTGCCAGCTCACCGGCGCCGTTCTACGAGCAGTACTTC

v_call: TRBV6-1
clone_size: -
j_call: TRBJ2-3
d_call: TRBD2
cdr3_aa: CASSGLAGGQDTQYF
cdr3_nt: TGTGCCAGCAGTGGGTTAGCGGGGGGGCAAGATACGCAGTATTTT

v_call: TRBV9
clone_size: -
j_call: TRBJ2-3
d_call: -
cdr3_aa: CASSPRHQRDTQYF
cdr3_nt: TGTGCCAGCAGCCCCCGGCACCAACGGGATACGCAGTATTTT

v_call: TRBV11-3
clone_size: -
j_call: TRBJ1-6
d_call: -
cdr3_aa: CASSLDGNSSLHF
cdr3_nt: TGTGCCAGCAGCTTAGATGGGAATTCATCCCTCCACTTT

v_call: TRBV28
clone_size: -
j_call: TRBJ1-4
d_call: -
cdr3_aa: CASSLPGVNNEKLFF
cdr3_nt: TGTGCCAGCAGTTTACCAGGGGTTAATAATGAAAAACTGTTTTTT

v_call: TRBV21-1
clone_size: once
j_call: TRBJ1-4
d_call: -
cdr3_aa: CASRQGDNEKLFF
cdr3_nt: TGTGCCAGCAGGCAGGGAGATAATGAAAAACTGTTTTTT

v_call: TRBV7-3
clone_size: -
j_call: TRBJ2-3
d_call: -
cdr3_aa: CASSQDSGGTDTQYF
cdr3_nt: TGTGCCAGCAGCCAGGATTCTGGGGGCACAGATACGCAGTATTTT

v_call: TRBV7-3
clone_size: -
j_call: TRBJ2-2
d_call: -
cdr3_aa: CASSLGSPGLSGELFF
cdr3_nt: TGTGCCAGCAGTCTAGGGTCCCCAGGGTTATCCGGGGAGCTGTTTTTT

v_call: TRBV5-4
clone_size: -
j_call: TRBJ1-1
d_call: TRBD1
cdr3_aa: CASSWAPGQGSAEAFF
cdr3_nt: TGTGCCAGCAGCTGGGCTCCGGGACAGGGGTCTGCTGAAGCTTTCTTT

v_call: TRBV7-2
clone_size: -
j_call: TRBJ1-1
d_call: -
cdr3_aa: CASSLDGARYTEAFF
cdr3_nt: TGTGCCAGCAGCTTAGACGGGGCAAGGTATACTGAAGCTTTCTTT

v_call: TRBV7-2
clone_size: -
j_call: TRBJ2-7
d_call: -
cdr3_aa: CASSLNYEQYF
cdr3_nt: TGTGCCAGCAGCTTAAACTACGAGCAGTACTTC

v_call: TRBV18
clone_size: -
j_call: TRBJ1-3
d_call: TRBD1
cdr3_aa: CASSLQGASGNTIYF
cdr3_nt: TGTGCCAGCTCACTACAGGGGGCCTCTGGAAACACCATATATTTT

v_call: TRBV6-1
clone_size: -
j_call: TRBJ2-5
d_call: TRBD2
cdr3_aa: CASSALAQETQYF
cdr3_nt: TGTGCCAGCAGTGCACTAGCGCAAGAGACCCAGTACTTC

v_call: TRBV27
clone_size: -
j_call: TRBJ2-1
d_call: TRBD2
cdr3_aa: CASSLLSSGGARGYNEQFF
cdr3_nt: TGTGCCAGCAGTTTACTTTCTAGCGGGGGGGCCAGGGGATACAATGAGCAGTTCTTC

v_call: TRBV5-4
clone_size: -
j_call: TRBJ1-6
d_call: -
cdr3_aa: CASSLDRSSYNSPLHF
cdr3_nt: TGTGCCAGCAGCTTGGACAGGAGCTCCTATAATTCACCCCTCCACTTT

v_call: TRBV18
clone_size: -
j_call: TRBJ2-1
d_call: -
cdr3_aa: CASLSSQGFNEQFF
cdr3_nt: TGTGCCAGTTTATCGTCGCAGGGTTTCAATGAGCAGTTCTTC

v_call: TRBV5-6
clone_size: -
j_call: TRBJ1-1
d_call: -
cdr3_aa: CASSRGFEAFF
cdr3_nt: TGTGCCAGCAGCAGAGGATTCGAAGCTTTCTTT

v_call: TRBV4-2
clone_size: -
j_call: TRBJ1-6
d_call: -
cdr3_aa: CASSLRQRNSPLHF
cdr3_nt: TGTGCCAGCAGCCTCCGACAGAGGAATTCACCCCTCCACTTT

v_call: TRBV7-2
clone_size: -
j_call: TRBJ1-2
d_call: -
cdr3_aa: CASSPNGPNYGYTF
cdr3_nt: TGTGCCAGCAGCCCGAACGGGCCCAACTATGGCTACACCTTC

v_call: TRBV2
clone_size: -
j_call: TRBJ1-5
d_call: -
cdr3_aa: CASSRLGGMGQPQHF
cdr3_nt: TGTGCCAGCAGTCGTCTCGGGGGAATGGGTCAGCCCCAGCATTTT

v_call: TRBV6-6
clone_size: -
j_call: TRBJ2-2
d_call: -
cdr3_aa: CASRKQANTGELFF
cdr3_nt: TGTGCCAGCCGTAAACAGGCAAACACCGGGGAGCTGTTTTTT

v_call: TRBV7-6
clone_size: -
j_call: TRBJ2-1
d_call: -
cdr3_aa: CASSLKGPGTQGSYNEQFF
cdr3_nt: TGTGCCAGCAGCTTAAAGGGTCCCGGGACGCAGGGCTCCTACAATGAGCAGTTCTTC

v_call: TRBV4-2
clone_size: once
j_call: TRBJ1-2
d_call: -
cdr3_aa: CASSQSRDTFGDGYTF
cdr3_nt: TGTGCCAGCAGCCAGAGCCGGGACACCTTTGGAGATGGCTACACCTTC

v_call: TRBV18
clone_size: -
j_call: TRBJ1-2
d_call: -
cdr3_aa: CASSPGHFGRADGNYGYTF
cdr3_nt: TGTGCCAGCTCACCAGGTCATTTCGGTAGGGCGGACGGAAACTATGGCTACACCTTC

v_call: TRBV6-1
clone_size: -
j_call: TRBJ1-3
d_call: TRBD1
cdr3_aa: CASNPTGQAGNTIYF
cdr3_nt: TGTGCCAGCAACCCGACCGGACAGGCTGGAAACACCATATATTTT

v_call: TRBV5-6
clone_size: -
j_call: TRBJ1-3
d_call: -
cdr3_aa: CASSSGLYSGNTIYF
cdr3_nt: TGTGCCAGCAGCTCGGGACTTTACTCTGGAAACACCATATATTTT